One and the same sample provided the 5 T cell receptor beta chains below, sequenced in a study of CD8+CD57+ T cells in acquired aplastic anemia. Both TCR beta VDJ combination and CDR3 sequence profiling were carried out. Genomic DNA was the template for this profiling. MiXCR was run by TCRdb on the reads, yielding one entry per CDR3 protein. This table has approximately 250,000 distinct CDR3 sequences, roughly 80% appearing once. The patients chosen for sequencing had shown expansion of CD8+CD57+ cells (detected by flow cytometry). The sample was sorted CD4+, CD8+, or CD8+CD57+ T cells (not recorded which) from PBMCs. These receptors were obtained from a human donor with aplastic anemia.

This chain links TRBV9 with TRBJ1-5; tentative D call: TRBD1 (5 bases). This CDR3 region has 16 residues. V shed 0 bases and J shed 11 bases, with 21 bases lying between them. CDR1 is SGDLS, CDR2 YYNGEE, per germline. The CDR3 sequence is CASSVGGSTDTQSQHF. CDR3 sequence (DNA): TGTGCCAGCAGCGTAGGGGGCAGTACAGATACGCAGTCCCAGCATTTT.

The rearrangement uses TRBV7-9 and TRBJ2-6; TRBD1 matches 9 bases. The CDR3 loop spans 16 amino acids. V dropped 7 bases and J dropped 13; count of bases not matched to a gene: 17. Per germline, CDR1 SEHNR and CDR2 FQNEAQ (reference sequence). As DNA, the CDR3 is TGTGCCAGCAACGACAGGGGGAACACCGGGGAGCTGGTCCTGACTTTC. This codes for CASNDRGNTGELVLTF.

The gene calls are TRBV7-9 and TRBJ2-6, with a possible D match to TRBD1 (6 bases). CDR1 SEHNR and CDR2 FQNEAQ come from the germline V gene (reference sequence). The CDR3 covers 17 residues. Trimming took off 0 bases at V and 2 bases at J, with 11 bases between the two ends. CDR3 sequence: CASSLAGDTPGANVLTF. In DNA, the CDR3 is TGTGCCAGCAGCTTAGCGGGGGACACCCCTGGGGCCAACGTCCTGACTTTC.

As for this clonotype: One junction end does not reproduce the germline sequence, and a read error may be involved. CDR3 DNA sequence: TGTGCCAGCAGTTCCAGCGGGAGTTGGGGAGAGACCAAGTACTTC. It translates to CASSSSGSWGETKYF. The chain employs TRBV7-9 and TRBJ2-5; the match to TRBD2 covers 8 bases. CDR3 size: 15 residues. The germline V gene has CDR1 SEHNR and CDR2 FQNEAQ (reference sequence).

To note about this clonotype: Mismatch with germline at one junction end may stem from a read error. The V call is TRBV15, the J call TRBJ1-1; D unresolved. From germline, CDR1 is LNHNV and CDR2 YYDKDF (reference sequence). The length of the CDR3 is 14 residues. In DNA, the CDR3 is TGTGGCACCAGCATAGTTTGGGTGAACACTGAAGCTTTCTTT. This sequence encodes CGTSIVWVNTEAFF. Based on the CDR3 plus reference TRBV15 and TRBJ1-1, the full variable domain is DAMVIQNPRYQVTQFGKPVTLSCSQTLNHNVMYWYQQKSSQAPKLLFHYYDKDFNNEADTPDNFQSRRPNTSFCFLDIRSPGLGDTAMYLCGTSIVWVNTEAFFGQGTRLTVV.